This T cell receptor beta chain stems from a study of T cells in Graves' hyperthyroidism and ophthalmopathy. Amplified TCR beta CDR3 regions came from RNA transcripts. The primer set for the first-round RT-PCR of the TCR CDR3 was HTBI. One entry per CDR3 protein, called by TCRdb with MiXCR from the multiplex PCR reads. The data show more than 550,000 distinct CDR3 sequences, with roughly 17% seen just once and about 14% held by the top ten. Uncontrolled infection, other autoimmune disease, pregnancy or lactation barred patients from enrollment. In the case of this clonotype: A much larger clone is a single base away; this may be a read error.

The CDR3 has 16 amino acids. Germline CDR1 SGHRS, CDR2 YFSETQ. Trimming shortened V by 0 bases and J by 7 bases, and 16 bases separated the two germline ends. Material: blood. The receptor's source is a man in his fifties with Graves' hyperthyroidism. V usage is TRBV5-1 and J usage is TRBJ2-2; possibly TRBD1 for D (6 bases). The chain's CDR3 is CASSLVAGAIVGELFF. CDR3 DNA sequence: TGCGCCAGCAGCTTGGTTGCAGGGGCGATCGTCGGGGAGCTGTTTTTT.